Listed here are 11 T cell receptor beta chains from one sample, sequenced in a study of T cell repertoires in cytomegalovirus infection. TCRdb analysed the reads with MiXCR anew, one entry per CDR3 protein. The sample records 200,000 to 250,000 distinct CDR3 sequences, approximately 22% being singletons. Source material: CD8+ T cells from PBMCs. The receptors derive from a human donor in good health (CMV status not recorded). Some clones in this sample may be carry-over from other donors' samples.

This clonotype has just a few counts. The chain joins TRBV7-9 to TRBJ2-5, with TRBD1 identical over 8 bases. Germline V CDR1 and CDR2: SEHNR, FQNEAQ (reference sequence). The CDR3 sequence is 15 residues long. With V trimmed by 2 bases and J by 4 bases, 6 bases remained unmatched. The CDR3: CASSLRTGYGETQYF. The DNA of the CDR3 is TGTGCCAGCAGCTTAAGGACAGGGTACGGAGAGACCCAGTACTTC.

Many counts were recorded for this clonotype. The V and J genes are TRBV25-1 and TRBJ1-2; D not resolved. Trimming left V 6 bases short and J 7 bases short, with 9 bases between. Germline lookup yields CDR1 MGHDK and CDR2 SYGVNS. This CDR3 spans 11 amino acids. CDR3 DNA: TGTGCCAGCAGCCCTGGCGCTGGCTACACCTTC. It yields the protein CASSPGAGYTF.

The chain has TRBV29-1 and TRBJ2-7, with D possibly being TRBD1 (6 bases). The germline V and J ends were trimmed by 1 base and 6 bases, with 10 bases remaining between them. This CDR3 is built from 12 residues. The germline gives CDR1 SQVTM, CDR2 ANQGSEA. The CDR3 bases are TGCAGCGTTGAAGTTGTAGGGGGCGAGCAGTACTTC. The encoded protein is CSVEVVGGEQYF.

The sample holds many counts of this clonotype. The rearrangement joins TRBV12-3 or TRBV12-4 to TRBJ1-1, with a weak D call TRBD1 (5 bases). Trimming removed 2 bases at V and 4 bases at J, with 11 bases between. This CDR3 is built from 14 residues. The CDR3 DNA reads TGTGCCAGCAGTTTAACTGGGGCGGGCACTGAAGCTTTCTTT. Amino acid sequence: CASSLTGAGTEAFF.

V and J are TRBV25-1 and TRBJ2-2; possible D gene TRBD2, 6 bases. The germline gives CDR1 MGHDK, CDR2 SYGVNS. This CDR3 spans 15 amino acids. The V gene lost 1 base and the J gene lost 4 bases, with 10 bases spanning the gap. CDR3 protein: CASSESWGVTGELFF. The CDR3 DNA reads TGTGCCAGCAGTGAATCGTGGGGGGTCACCGGGGAGCTGTTTTTT.

This chain connects TRBV7-9 to TRBJ2-7; tentative D call: TRBD2 (6 bases). The CDR3 sequence is 14 residues long. The germline gives CDR1 SEHNR, CDR2 FQNEAQ (reference sequence). Trimming took off 3 bases at V and 3 bases at J, with 12 bases between the two ends. CDR3 protein: CASSFHGGDYEQYF. The CDR3 DNA follows: TGTGCCAGCAGCTTTCACGGGGGAGACTACGAGCAGTACTTC.

This clonotype was recorded many times. The chain couples TRBV7-8 to TRBJ1-4, with 10 positions matching TRBD1. CDR1 and CDR2 from the germline V gene are SGHVS and FQNEAQ. J lost 5 bases, V lost 5 bases, and 2 bases had no gene match. This CDR3 has 14 amino acids. CDR3 sequence: CASSPGQGNEKLFF. In DNA form, the CDR3 reads TGTGCCAGCAGCCCGGGACAGGGGAATGAAAAACTGTTTTTT.

V is TRBV9 and J is TRBJ1-2, with 12 bases identical to TRBD1. Germline CDR1 and CDR2: SGDLS and YYNGEE. V shed 5 bases and J 3 bases; nucleotides not matched to a gene: 5. The CDR3 spans 15 residues. The CDR3 bases are TGTGCCAGCAGGGAAGGGACAGGGGGCCACTATGGCTACACCTTC. This sequence encodes CASREGTGGHYGYTF.

This clonotype was seen repeatedly, ten times or more. The chain recombines TRBV7-2 with TRBJ2-7; possibly TRBD1 or TRBD2 for D (5 bases each). The length of the CDR3 is 14 residues. Deletions cut 5 bases from V and 2 bases from J, with 13 bases between. Germline V gene sequence: CDR1 SGHTA, CDR2 FQGNSA. CDR3 bases: TGTGCCAGCAGCCCCGGTGGGGGAGCCTACGAGCAGTACTTC. It translates to CASSPGGGAYEQYF. Supplemented by reference TRBV7-2 and TRBJ2-7, the full variable domain reads GAGVSQSPSNKVTEKGKDVELRCDPISGHTALYWYRQSLGQGLEFLIYFQGNSAPDKSGLPSDRFSAERTGGSVSTLTIQRTQQEDSAVYLCASSPGGGAYEQYFGPGTRLTVT.

This clonotype was found many times. The chain couples TRBV7-6 to TRBJ2-1; 11 positions agree with TRBD2. With 4 bases clipped from V and 4 bases from J, the junction kept 6 bases outside the gene matches. The V gene's germline CDR1 is SGHVS and CDR2 FNYEAQ. CDR3 length: 16 residues. This chain's CDR3 is CASSSPGLAVYNEQFF. As DNA, the CDR3 is TGTGCCAGCAGCTCACCGGGACTAGCGGTTTACAATGAGCAGTTCTTC.

A note on this clonotype: A much larger clonotype is one base distant, so this may be a read error. The chain carries TRBV2 and TRBJ2-1; D ambiguous. The CDR3 loop spans 12 amino acids. The V and J ends lost 4 bases and 0 bases respectively, with 1 base between them. Germline-derived CDR1 and CDR2 are SNHLY and FYNNEI. CDR3 DNA: TGTGCCAGCAGTGCCTCCTACAATGAGCAGTTCTTC. Translation gives CASSASYNEQFF. The variable domain in full, completed from reference TRBV2 and TRBJ2-1, reads EPEVTQTPSHQVTQMGQEVILRCVPISNHLYFYWYRQILGQKVEFLVSFYNNEISEKSEIFDDQFSVERPDGSNFTLKIRSTKLEDSAMYFCASSASYNEQFFGPGTRLTVL.